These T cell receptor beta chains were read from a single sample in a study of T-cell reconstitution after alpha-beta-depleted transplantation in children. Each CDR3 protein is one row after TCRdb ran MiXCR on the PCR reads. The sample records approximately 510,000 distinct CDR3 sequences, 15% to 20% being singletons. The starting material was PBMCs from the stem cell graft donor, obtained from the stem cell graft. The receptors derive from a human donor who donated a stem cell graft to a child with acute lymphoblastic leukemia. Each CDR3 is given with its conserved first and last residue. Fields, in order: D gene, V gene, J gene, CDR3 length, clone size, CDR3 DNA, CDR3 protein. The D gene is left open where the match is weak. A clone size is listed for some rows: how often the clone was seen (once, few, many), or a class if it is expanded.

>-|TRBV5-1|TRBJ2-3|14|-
TGCGCCAGCAGCTTGGATCCTAGCACAGATACGCAGTATTTT
CASSLDPSTDTQYF
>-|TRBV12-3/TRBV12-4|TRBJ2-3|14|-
TGTGCCAGCAGTTTCCCGGAACTGTCAGATACGCAGTATTTT
CASSFPELSDTQYF
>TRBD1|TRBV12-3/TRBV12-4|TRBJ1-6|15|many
TGTGCCAGCAGTTTGGCCGACAGGGGTGATTCACCCCTCCACTTT
CASSLADRGDSPLHF
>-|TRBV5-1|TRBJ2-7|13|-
TGCGCCAGCAGCTCGCCCCCTTCCTACGAGCAGTACTTC
CASSSPPSYEQYF
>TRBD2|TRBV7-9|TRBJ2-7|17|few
TGTGCCAGCAGCTTCCCGAGGGCTAGCGGGAGGGCCCACGAGCAGTACTTC
CASSFPRASGRAHEQYF
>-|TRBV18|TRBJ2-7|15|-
TGTGCCAGCTCACCACAGGGGGATCTCGCGAACGAGCAGTACTTC
CASSPQGDLANEQYF
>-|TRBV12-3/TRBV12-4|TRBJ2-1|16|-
TGTGCCAGCAGCCCCGCCGGTCAGCGTCATCGGAATGAGCAGTTCTTC
CASSPAGQRHRNEQFF
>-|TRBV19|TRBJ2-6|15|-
TGTGCCAGTAGTATAACCAGGGCTGGGGCCAACGTCCTGACTTTC
CASSITRAGANVLTF
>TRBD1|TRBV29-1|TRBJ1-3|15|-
TGCAGCGTTGTCGCGACAGGGGAATCTGGAAACACCATATATTTT
CSVVATGESGNTIYF
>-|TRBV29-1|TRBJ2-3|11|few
TGCAGCGTTGGTGACACAGATACGCAGTATTTT
CSVGDTDTQYF
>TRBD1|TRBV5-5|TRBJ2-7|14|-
TGTGCCAGCAGCGATACGACAGGGGGCTACGAGCAGTACTTC
CASSDTTGGYEQYF
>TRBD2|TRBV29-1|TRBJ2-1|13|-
TGCAGCGCCGGGACTAGTAATACAAATGAGCAGTTCTTC
CSAGTSNTNEQFF
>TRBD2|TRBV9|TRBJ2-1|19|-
TGTGCCAGCAGGGATTCACTAGCGGGAGGGGACGATGACTACAATGAGCAGTTCTTC
CASRDSLAGGDDDYNEQFF
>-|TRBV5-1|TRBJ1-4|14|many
TGCGCCAGCACCACCGGCGGACGAAATGAAAAACTGTTTTTT
CASTTGGRNEKLFF
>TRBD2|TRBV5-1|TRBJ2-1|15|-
TGTGCCAGCAGCTTGGTTCTAGCGGGTGACCCGGAGCAGTTCTTC
CASSLVLAGDPEQFF
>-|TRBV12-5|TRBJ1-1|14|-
TGTGCTAGTGGTGACTGGGGGGCGAACACTGAAGCTTTCTTT
CASGDWGANTEAFF
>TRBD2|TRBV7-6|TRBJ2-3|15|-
TGTGCCAGCAGTTGGGGAGCGGGAAGTTCAGATACGCAGTATTTT
CASSWGAGSSDTQYF
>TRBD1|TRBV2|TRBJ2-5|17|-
TGTGCCAGCAGTGATGGGAGGACAGGGGGGTACCAAGAGACCCAGTACTTC
CASSDGRTGGYQETQYF
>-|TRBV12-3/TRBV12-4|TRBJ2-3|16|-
TGTGCCAGCAGTTTTGGGTGGGAGCGGCGCACAGATACGCAGTATTTT
CASSFGWERRTDTQYF
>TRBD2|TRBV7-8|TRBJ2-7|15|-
TGTGCCAGCAGCTTGATAGCGGGACCCTTAGACGAGCAGTACTTC
CASSLIAGPLDEQYF
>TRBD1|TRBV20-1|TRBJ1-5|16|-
TGCAGTGCCCCAACGACGAATGGACAGGGCGGACAGCCCCAGCATTTT
CSAPTTNGQGGQPQHF
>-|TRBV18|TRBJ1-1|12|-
TGTGCCAGCTCGCATGACACAAATGAAGCTTTCTTT
CASSHDTNEAFF
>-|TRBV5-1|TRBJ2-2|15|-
TGCGCCAGCAGCTTGGCACTAGCGAACACCGGGGAGCTGTTTTTT
CASSLALANTGELFF
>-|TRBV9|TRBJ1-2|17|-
TGTGCCAGCAGCGCGGAGGAACCTCGAGTCGGGCTGAGAGGCTACACCTTC
CASSAEEPRVGLRGYTF
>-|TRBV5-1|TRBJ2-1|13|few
TGCGCCAGCAGCGGACAGATAGACGATGAGCAGTTCTTC
CASSGQIDDEQFF
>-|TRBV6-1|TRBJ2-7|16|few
TGTGCCAGCAGCTCCCCCCAACTCCCGGGCGTGTACGAGCAGTACTTC
CASSSPQLPGVYEQYF
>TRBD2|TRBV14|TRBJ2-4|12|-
TGTGCCAGCAGCCAGACTAGCGGGCATCAGTACTTC
CASSQTSGHQYF
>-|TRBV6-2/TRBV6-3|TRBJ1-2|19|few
TGTGCCAGCAGTTACCTTTTTTCGCCTGGAGCTCCTGAGATCTATGGCTACACCTTC
CASSYLFSPGAPEIYGYTF
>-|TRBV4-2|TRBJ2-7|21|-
TGTGCCAGCAGCCAGAAAGCCTCGGGGGGCATAGGACGAGGAGGGACCTACGAGCAGTACTTC
CASSQKASGGIGRGGTYEQYF
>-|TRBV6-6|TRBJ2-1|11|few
TGTGCCAGCAGTTACACCGATGAGCAGTTCTTC
CASSYTDEQFF
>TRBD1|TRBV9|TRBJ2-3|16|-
TGTGCCAGCAGCCCCTACGCGGGACAGGGCGTGCATACGCAGTATTTT
CASSPYAGQGVHTQYF
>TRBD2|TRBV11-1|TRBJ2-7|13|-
TGTGCCAGCAGCAATGGTCCAGCGGGGGAGCAGTACTTC
CASSNGPAGEQYF
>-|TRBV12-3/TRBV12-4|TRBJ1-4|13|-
TGTGCCAGCAGCCCCGGTTTAGGCTGGAAACTGTTTTTT
CASSPGLGWKLFF
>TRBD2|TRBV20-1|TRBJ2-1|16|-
TGCAGTGCTAGGGGGGGCCCGGGACTAGCTCTTTATGAGCAGTTCTTC
CSARGGPGLALYEQFF
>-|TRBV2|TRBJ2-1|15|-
TGTGCCAGCGCCCGGGACACCGCCGTCTACAATGAGCAGTTCTTC
CASARDTAVYNEQFF
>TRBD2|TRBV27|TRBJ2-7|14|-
TGTGCCAGCAGTTTCGCAGGACTAGCCGGCGAGCAGTACTTC
CASSFAGLAGEQYF